Listed below are T cell receptor beta chains from one sample, sequenced in a study of cytomegalovirus exposure and HLA in healthy donors. TCRdb's table, derived via immunoSEQ multiplex PCR, lists solely in-frame clones and lacks some. The profile shows 55,000 to 70,000 clones, 68% of them singletons. Sequenced: PBMCs. Every receptor here comes from a man aged 35 to 55 in good health and CMV-seropositive. Both conserved end residues are part of each CDR3. A D gene is named only where the DNA matches it firmly. Where a row states a size, it is once, few, many or the class of an expanded clone; other rows omit it.

size: .; J: TRBJ2-1; length: 17; D: TRBD1; V: TRBV15; CDR3: CATSRATIGTGRNEQFF; DNA: TGTGCCACCAGCAGAGCCACGATCGGGACAGGGAGGAATGAGCAGTTCTTC
size: .; J: TRBJ2-7; length: 13; D: .; V: TRBV19; CDR3: CASSQVDLYEQYF; DNA: TGTGCCAGTAGTCAGGTCGACCTGTACGAGCAGTACTTC
size: .; J: TRBJ2-6; length: 18; D: TRBD1; V: TRBV4-3; CDR3: CASSPQGGQGVGANVLTF; DNA: TGCGCCAGCAGCCCCCAGGGTGGACAGGGCGTTGGGGCCAACGTCCTGACTTTC
size: .; J: TRBJ2-3; length: 12; D: .; V: TRBV5-5; CDR3: CASSRTADTQYF; DNA: TGTGCCAGCAGCCGGACAGCGGATACGCAGTATTTT
size: .; J: TRBJ1-5; length: 13; D: .; V: TRBV6-5; CDR3: CASRPQGNQPQHF; DNA: TGTGCCAGCAGGCCTCAGGGGAATCAGCCCCAGCATTTT
size: .; J: TRBJ2-5; length: 16; D: TRBD1; V: TRBV9; CDR3: CASSATGQGAGETQYF; DNA: TGTGCCAGCAGCGCAACCGGACAGGGGGCAGGGGAGACCCAGTACTTC
size: once; J: TRBJ1-1; length: 13; D: .; V: TRBV19; CDR3: CASSRPPNTEAFF; DNA: TGTGCCAGTAGTCGTCCCCCGAACACTGAAGCTTTCTTT
size: .; J: TRBJ2-3; length: 15; D: .; V: TRBV5-1; CDR3: CASSLGEPGTDTQYF; DNA: TGCGCCAGCAGCTTGGGGGAGCCTGGCACAGATACGCAGTATTTT
size: .; J: TRBJ2-7; length: 13; D: .; V: TRBV2; CDR3: CASRDDSQYEQYF; DNA: TGTGCCAGCAGAGACGACAGCCAGTACGAGCAGTACTTC
size: .; J: TRBJ2-7; length: 15; D: .; V: TRBV28; CDR3: CASSLGASRTYEQYF; DNA: TGTGCCAGCAGTTTAGGGGCCAGCCGCACCTACGAGCAGTACTTC
size: .; J: TRBJ1-5; length: 13; D: .; V: TRBV29-1; CDR3: CSVAEANNQPQHF; DNA: TGCAGCGTTGCCGAGGCCAACAATCAGCCCCAGCATTTT
size: few; J: TRBJ1-2; length: 13; D: .; V: TRBV5-4; CDR3: CASRWRGSYGYTF; DNA: TGTGCCAGCAGATGGAGGGGTTCCTATGGCTACACCTTC
size: once; J: TRBJ2-5; length: 12; D: .; V: TRBV5-1; CDR3: CASSLDRKTQYF; DNA: TGCGCCAGCAGCTTGGACAGGAAGACCCAGTACTTC
size: .; J: TRBJ1-2; length: 13; D: .; V: TRBV6-5; CDR3: CASRPGPNYGYTF; DNA: TGTGCCAGCCGGCCGGGTCCTAACTATGGCTACACCTTC
size: .; J: TRBJ2-7; length: 14; D: TRBD2; V: TRBV6-6; CDR3: CASSYGTSRYEQYF; DNA: TGTGCCAGCAGTTACGGGACTAGCCGCTACGAGCAGTACTTC
size: .; J: TRBJ2-3; length: 16; D: TRBD2; V: TRBV4-1; CDR3: CASSQDPGGAGDTQYF; DNA: TGCGCCAGCAGCCAAGATCCCGGGGGGGCTGGTGATACGCAGTATTTT
size: few; J: TRBJ1-1; length: 15; D: TRBD1; V: TRBV9; CDR3: CASSPLDRENTEAFF; DNA: TGTGCCAGCAGCCCGTTGGACAGGGAGAACACTGAAGCTTTCTTT
size: .; J: TRBJ1-3; length: 17; D: .; V: TRBV30; CDR3: CAWSPSTYVGPGNTIYF; DNA: TGCGCCTGGAGTCCCTCTACCTATGTGGGGCCTGGAAACACCATATATTTT
size: few; J: TRBJ1-2; length: 12; D: TRBD1; V: TRBV6-6; CDR3: CASSLTGGGYTF; DNA: TGTGCCAGCAGCCTCACAGGGGGAGGCTACACCTTC
size: few; J: TRBJ2-3; length: 17; D: TRBD2; V: TRBV5-1; CDR3: CASSRLLAGGFTDTQYF; DNA: TGCGCCAGCAGCCGCTTACTAGCGGGGGGTTTCACAGATACGCAGTATTTT
size: .; J: TRBJ2-3; length: 19; D: TRBD2; V: TRBV7-6; CDR3: CASSAGRLAGGPSTDTQYF; DNA: TGTGCCAGCAGCGCGGGGAGGCTAGCGGGAGGGCCTAGCACAGATACGCAGTATTTT
size: .; J: TRBJ2-7; length: 14; D: .; V: TRBV6-1; CDR3: CASSVGGGSYEQYF; DNA: TGTGCCAGCAGTGTGGGAGGGGGGAGCTACGAGCAGTACTTC
size: .; J: TRBJ2-3; length: 15; D: .; V: TRBV2; CDR3: CASKRATVGTDTQYF; DNA: TGTGCCAGCAAGAGAGCGACGGTCGGCACAGATACGCAGTATTTT
size: .; J: TRBJ2-7; length: 12; D: .; V: TRBV14; CDR3: CASRGGNYEQYF; DNA: TGTGCCAGCAGGGGGGGTAACTACGAGCAGTACTTC
size: .; J: TRBJ2-7; length: 16; D: .; V: TRBV13; CDR3: CASSPLDSNLPYEQYF; DNA: TGTGCCAGCAGCCCATTGGACAGCAACCTTCCCTACGAGCAGTACTTC
size: .; J: TRBJ2-1; length: 19; D: TRBD2; V: TRBV14; CDR3: CASSQGSWVIAGALGEQFF; DNA: TGTGCCAGCAGCCAAGGTTCTTGGGTGATAGCGGGAGCTCTTGGTGAGCAGTTCTTC
size: .; J: TRBJ2-5; length: 15; D: TRBD2; V: TRBV18; CDR3: CASSPTSGRTETQYF; DNA: TGTGCCAGCTCACCAACTAGCGGGAGAACTGAGACCCAGTACTTC
size: .; J: TRBJ2-1; length: 16; D: .; V: TRBV7-2; CDR3: CASSQVTGYSYNEQFF; DNA: TGTGCCAGCAGCCAAGTTACAGGATACTCCTACAATGAGCAGTTCTTC
size: few; J: TRBJ2-1; length: 17; D: TRBD1; V: TRBV15; CDR3: CATSRDVGQGVGDEQFF; DNA: TGTGCCACCAGCAGAGACGTCGGACAGGGGGTTGGTGATGAGCAGTTCTTC
size: .; J: TRBJ2-3; length: 14; D: TRBD2; V: TRBV30; CDR3: CASQREQRQDTQYF; DNA: TGTGCCTCCCAGCGGGAGCAGCGGCAAGATACGCAGTATTTT
size: .; J: TRBJ2-7; length: 12; D: .; V: TRBV29-1; CDR3: CSVRGTAYEQYF; DNA: TGCAGCGTTCGCGGGACAGCCTACGAGCAGTACTTC
size: .; J: TRBJ1-4; length: 15; D: .; V: TRBV9; CDR3: CASSPGGTTNEKLFF; DNA: TGTGCCAGCAGCCCCGGGGGGACAACTAATGAAAAACTGTTTTTT
size: .; J: TRBJ2-5; length: 15; D: TRBD2; V: TRBV5-8; CDR3: CASSLGGGTQETQYF; DNA: TGTGCCAGCAGCTTGGGCGGGGGGACTCAAGAGACCCAGTACTTC
size: .; J: TRBJ2-6; length: 16; D: TRBD1; V: TRBV19; CDR3: CASSKQGATGANVLTF; DNA: TGTGCCAGTAGTAAACAGGGGGCGACTGGGGCCAACGTCCTGACTTTC
size: .; J: TRBJ2-4; length: 14; D: .; V: TRBV13; CDR3: CASSSLIDKNIQYF; DNA: TGTGCCAGCAGCTCCCTAATCGACAAAAACATTCAGTACTTC
size: few; J: TRBJ2-2; length: 13; D: .; V: TRBV29-1; CDR3: CSVEPRDTGELFF; DNA: TGCAGCGTTGAACCCAGGGACACCGGGGAGCTGTTTTTT
size: .; J: TRBJ1-6; length: 14; D: TRBD1; V: TRBV19; CDR3: CASSQTGGNSPLHF; DNA: TGTGCCAGTAGCCAGACAGGGGGAAATTCACCCCTCCACTTT
size: .; J: TRBJ2-3; length: 15; D: TRBD2; V: TRBV9; CDR3: CASASLAGPTDTQYF; DNA: TGTGCCAGTGCGTCACTAGCGGGGCCCACAGATACGCAGTATTTT
size: .; J: TRBJ2-2; length: 16; D: .; V: TRBV4-3; CDR3: CASGQVPGENTGELFF; DNA: TGCGCCAGCGGCCAAGTTCCAGGGGAAAACACCGGGGAGCTGTTTTTT
size: .; J: TRBJ2-6; length: 18; D: TRBD1; V: TRBV27; CDR3: CASSLLGQGVSGANVLTF; DNA: TGTGCCAGCAGTTTACTGGGACAGGGGGTTTCCGGGGCCAACGTCCTGACTTTC
size: few; J: TRBJ2-5; length: 14; D: .; V: TRBV7-2; CDR3: CASTLYVVQETQYF; DNA: TGTGCCAGCACCCTTTATGTCGTCCAAGAGACCCAGTACTTC
size: few; J: TRBJ2-1; length: 14; D: .; V: TRBV5-1; CDR3: CASTQGVYGGEQFF; DNA: TGCGCCAGCACCCAAGGGGTATATGGCGGTGAGCAGTTCTTC
size: once; J: TRBJ2-3; length: 15; D: TRBD1; V: TRBV25-1; CDR3: CASSEWVTGGDTQYF; DNA: TGTGCCAGCAGTGAATGGGTGACAGGGGGCGATACGCAGTATTTT
size: .; J: TRBJ2-7; length: 15; D: TRBD2; V: TRBV7-8; CDR3: CASSLGTSGVYEQYF; DNA: TGTGCCAGCAGCCTCGGGACTAGCGGGGTCTACGAGCAGTACTTC
size: .; J: TRBJ2-1; length: 14; D: .; V: TRBV5-1; CDR3: CASSFGQGGDEQFF; DNA: TGCGCCAGCAGCTTCGGGCAGGGTGGGGATGAGCAGTTCTTC
size: .; J: TRBJ2-3; length: 16; D: TRBD2; V: TRBV5-1; CDR3: CASSWGGLASTDTQYF; DNA: TGCGCCAGCAGCTGGGGGGGACTAGCCTCCACAGATACGCAGTATTTT
size: .; J: TRBJ2-5; length: 13; D: TRBD2; V: TRBV12-5; CDR3: CASGRGGYETQYF; DNA: TGTGCTAGTGGCCGGGGGGGTTATGAGACCCAGTACTTC
size: .; J: TRBJ1-1; length: 15; D: .; V: TRBV5-1; CDR3: CASSLRGGKDTEAFF; DNA: TGCGCCAGCAGCTTGCGCGGAGGGAAGGACACTGAAGCTTTCTTT
size: .; J: TRBJ1-5; length: 14; D: .; V: TRBV9; CDR3: CASSNRQSNQPQHF; DNA: TGTGCCAGCAGTAATAGACAGTCCAATCAGCCCCAGCATTTT
size: few; J: TRBJ2-1; length: 15; D: .; V: TRBV9; CDR3: CASSVEGWGYNEQFF; DNA: TGTGCCAGCAGCGTAGAGGGGTGGGGATACAATGAGCAGTTCTTC
size: .; J: TRBJ1-2; length: 13; D: .; V: TRBV19; CDR3: CASRARGWGGYTF; DNA: TGTGCCAGTAGAGCTCGGGGGTGGGGTGGCTACACCTTC
size: few; J: TRBJ2-5; length: 16; D: TRBD2; V: TRBV4-1; CDR3: CASSQGTSGSKETQYF; DNA: TGCGCCAGCAGCCAAGGGACTAGCGGGAGCAAAGAGACCCAGTACTTC
size: .; J: TRBJ2-2; length: 14; D: TRBD1; V: TRBV29-1; CDR3: CSVVGQGNTGELFF; DNA: TGCAGCGTTGTTGGACAGGGGAACACCGGGGAGCTGTTTTTT